The next 11 T cell receptor beta chains were all read from a single sample in a study of T cell responses to AZD1222 COVID-19 vaccine. The repertoire was sequenced with immunoSEQ multiplex PCR; TCRdb's copy has only in-frame clones and lacks some. Of roughly 140,000 clones listed, 89% are singletons. Source: peripheral blood, taken on day 0 of AZD1222 vaccination. Receptors originate from an adult in good health.

The chain couples TRBV10-1 to TRBJ2-1; possibly TRBD1 for D (5 bases). Trimming left V 5 bases short and J 0 bases short, with 11 bases between. The CDR3 covers 15 residues. Looked up from germline, CDR1 is WNHNN and CDR2 is SYGVQD (reference sequence). Here the CDR3 DNA reads TGCGCCAGCAGTCAAGACAGTAGCTCCTACAATGAGCAGTTCTTC. Translated: CASSQDSSSYNEQFF.

The rearrangement uses TRBV27 and TRBJ1-2, with 7 bases fitting TRBD1. The CDR3 extends over 14 amino acids. In germline, CDR1 is MNHEY, CDR2 SMNVEV (reference sequence). The ends lost 5 bases at V and 5 bases at J; junction bases unmatched: 8. CDR3 sequence (DNA): TGTGCCAGCAGTAACGACAGGGTTTCATATGGCTACACCTTC. This codes for CASSNDRVSYGYTF.

This clone occurred a few times. This sequence joins TRBV3-1 (or the pseudogene TRBV3-2) and TRBJ2-2; D possibly corresponds to TRBD2 (6 bases). Trimming took 5 bases from V and 2 from J, leaving 18 bases between them. This CDR3 has 17 amino acids. Germline CDR1 and CDR2: LGHDT and YNNKEL (reference sequence). CDR3 nucleotides: TGTGCCAGCAGCGTACCCGGGACTGGGATTAACACCGGGGAGCTGTTTTTT. It encodes CASSVPGTGINTGELFF.

The CDR3: CATSFRDRGDGYTF. The CDR3 bases are TGTGCCACCAGCTTTCGTGACAGGGGGGACGGCTACACCTTC. V gene TRBV15 combines with J gene TRBJ1-2, with TRBD1 identical over 9 bases. The length of the CDR3 is 14 residues. The germline CDR1 and CDR2 sequences are LNHNV and YYDKDF (reference sequence). V lost 5 bases and J lost 8; bases outside the gene matches: 9.

The rearrangement links TRBV9 to TRBJ1-1; weak D call: TRBD1 (6 bases). The CDR3 totals 17 residues. Trimming shortened V by 5 bases and J by 0 bases, and 20 bases separated the two germline ends. The germline gives CDR1 SGDLS, CDR2 YYNGEE. The CDR3 sequence: CASSQGRGDFMNTEAFF. Here the CDR3 DNA reads TGTGCCAGCAGTCAGGGGCGGGGAGACTTCATGAACACTGAAGCTTTCTTT.

The chain joins TRBV7-3 to TRBJ2-6, with 9 bases identical to TRBD1. Trimming took 5 bases from V and 7 from J; bases not matched to a gene: 3. The germline V gene has CDR1 SGHTA and CDR2 FQGTGA. The CDR3 totals 14 residues. CDR3 loop: CASSKDRGANVLTF. In DNA, the CDR3 is TGTGCCAGCAGCAAGGACAGGGGAGCCAACGTCCTGACTTTC.

The chain links TRBV20-1 to TRBJ2-5; TRBD2 agrees at 12 bases. V lost 3 bases to trimming and J lost 4 bases; unmatched junction nucleotides: 6. This CDR3 comprises 15 residues. Germline V gene sequence: CDR1 DFQATT, CDR2 SNEGSKA (reference sequence). The CDR3 nucleotides read TGCAGTGCTAGTAGTCTAGCGGGGGGGTTAGAGACCCAGTACTTC. Residues: CSASSLAGGLETQYF.

The gene calls are TRBV27 and TRBJ2-7; 8 nucleotides line up with TRBD1. The germline V gene has CDR1 MNHEY and CDR2 SMNVEV (reference sequence). The CDR3 totals 15 residues. J was trimmed by 0 bases and V by 2 bases; bases with no gene match: 3. As DNA, the CDR3 is TGTGCCAGCAGTTTAGATGGACAGGGCTCCTACGAGCAGTACTTC. Protein sequence: CASSLDGQGSYEQYF.

The chain employs TRBV29-1 and TRBJ2-5, with D perhaps matching TRBD2 (7 bases). Trimming stripped 7 bases from V and 3 bases from J, with 12 bases between. The germline V gene encodes CDR1 SQVTM and CDR2 ANQGSEA. The CDR3 is made up of 12 amino acids. For the CDR3, the DNA is TGCAGCGCCGCGGGGGCTGAAGAGACCCAGTACTTC. As protein: CSAAGAEETQYF.

The chain employs TRBV30 and TRBJ2-7, with TRBD1 matching over 7 bases. V was clipped by 3 bases and J by 2 bases; unmatched bases: 4. The CDR3 covers 13 residues. CDR1 and CDR2 from the germline V gene are GTSNPN and SVGIG (reference sequence). Here the CDR3 DNA reads TGTGCCTGGAGAACACAGGGGACCTACGAGCAGTACTTC. Translation: CAWRTQGTYEQYF.

The chain carries TRBV16 and TRBJ1-1; D not certain. The germline V gene has CDR1 KGHSY and CDR2 FQNENV. The V gene lost 0 bases and the J gene lost 3 bases, with 8 bases spanning the gap. This CDR3 contains 14 residues. CDR3 nucleotides: TGTGCCAGCAGCCAATCGGGCAGAGACACTGAAGCTTTCTTT. Protein: CASSQSGRDTEAFF. Drawing the rest from reference TRBV16 and TRBJ1-1, the complete variable domain is GEEVAQTPKHLVRGEGQKAKLYCAPIKGHSYVFWYQQVLKNEFKFLISFQNENVFDETGMPKERFSAKCLPNSPCSLEIQATKLEDSAVYFCASSQSGRDTEAFFGQGTRLTVV.